This TCR beta chain appears in the sequencing data of a study of T cell responses to AZD1222 COVID-19 vaccine. The protocol was immunoSEQ multiplex PCR, while the TCRdb copy is restricted to in-frame clones and leaves out a portion. The table lists about 84,000 clones, 80% to 90% of them singletons. The CDR3 is 15 residues long. CDR1 is SSHAT, CDR2 FNYEAQ, per germline (reference sequence). Comment on this clone: Its cognate antigen is unknown. A junction end diverges from the germline sequence, so it may reflect a read error.

Study-wide points: Mostly white British, mostly female donors; authors suggested clonal diversity may be underestimated.

The rearrangement joins TRBV7-7 to TRBJ1-3, with 9 positions matching TRBD1. The TCR sequence derives from an adult who received the AZD1222 COVID-19 vaccine. Source: peripheral blood, taken 28 days after the second AZD1222 dose. The CDR3, as DNA: TGTGCTAGCAGCTTGGGACAGGGTAAAGGAAACACCATATATTTT. Translating it yields CASSLGQGKGNTIYF. Using reference TRBV7-7 and TRBJ1-3 for the parts outside the CDR3, the full variable domain is GAGVSQSPRYKVTKRGQDVTLRCDPISSHATLYWYQQALGQGPEFLTYFNYEAQPDKSGLPSDRFSAERPEGSISTLTIQRTEQRDSAMYRCASSLGQGKGNTIYFGEGSWLTVV.